Listed here are 2 T cell receptor beta chains from one sample, sequenced in a study of T cell changes during pregnancy in multiple sclerosis. The data were produced by immunoSEQ multiplex PCR, yet TCRdb's version contains in-frame clones alone and is incomplete. This table holds roughly 60,000 clones, about nine tenths found once. Material: peripheral blood, obtained in the second trimester of pregnancy. Receptors originate from a female donor with multiple sclerosis, enrolled in a pregnancy study.

This clone is large (0.1 to 1%) in the sample. This chain connects TRBV7-9 to TRBJ2-7, with D possibly being TRBD1 (5 bases). Deletions cut 10 bases from V and 3 bases from J, with 22 bases between. CDR3 length: 15 residues. Germline V gene data show CDR1 as SEHNR and CDR2 as FQNEAQ (reference sequence). Written as DNA, the CDR3 is TGTGCCACCGACAGTTCAAGGGAACTAAACTACGAGCAGTACTTC. This sequence encodes CATDSSRELNYEQYF. Together with reference TRBV7-9 and TRBJ2-7, the CDR3 gives the full variable domain: DTGVSQNPRHKITKRGQNVTFRCDPISEHNRLYWYRQTLGQGPEFLTYFQNEAQLEKSRLLSDRFSAERPKGSFSTLEIQRTEQGDSAMYLCATDSSRELNYEQYFGPGTRLTVT.

This chain links TRBV5-1 with TRBJ2-3; 10 nucleotides agree with TRBD2. The CDR3 contains 17 residues. The V gene end was trimmed by 4 bases and the J gene end by 1 base; junction bases not matched to a gene: 9. The germline V gene encodes CDR1 SGHRS and CDR2 YFSETQ. The CDR3 bases are TGCGCCAGCAGCGCCTCACTAGCGGGGCCTCGCACAGATACGCAGTATTTT. This translates into CASSASLAGPRTDTQYF.